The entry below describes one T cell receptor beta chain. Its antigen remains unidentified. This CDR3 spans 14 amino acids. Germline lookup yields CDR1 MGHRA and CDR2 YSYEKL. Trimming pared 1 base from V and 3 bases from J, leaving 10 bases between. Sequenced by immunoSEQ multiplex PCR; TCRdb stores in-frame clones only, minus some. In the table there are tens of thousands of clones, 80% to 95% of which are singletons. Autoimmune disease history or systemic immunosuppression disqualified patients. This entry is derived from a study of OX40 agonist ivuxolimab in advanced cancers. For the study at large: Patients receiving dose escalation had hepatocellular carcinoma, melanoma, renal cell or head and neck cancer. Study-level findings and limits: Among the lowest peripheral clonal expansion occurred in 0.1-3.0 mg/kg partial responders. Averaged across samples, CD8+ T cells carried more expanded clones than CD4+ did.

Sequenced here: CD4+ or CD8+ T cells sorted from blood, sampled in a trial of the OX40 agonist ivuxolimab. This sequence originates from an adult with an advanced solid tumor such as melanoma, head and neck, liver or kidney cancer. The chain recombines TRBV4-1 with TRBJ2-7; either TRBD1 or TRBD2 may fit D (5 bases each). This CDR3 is CASSQVRDLYEQYF. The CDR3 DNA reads TGCGCCAGCAGCCAAGTACGGGACCTCTACGAGCAGTACTTC.